The 16 T cell receptor beta chains below come from one sample, sequenced in a study of cytomegalovirus exposure and HLA in healthy donors. The PCR ran on 60 Vbeta and 13 Jbeta primers. Some clones are missing from TCRdb's copy, which holds only in-frame ones; the method was immunoSEQ multiplex PCR. The data show around 170,000 clones, with roughly 80% seen just once and roughly 6.3% held by the top ten. Material for sequencing was PBMCs. These receptors were obtained from a man aged 35-49 years in good health and CMV-seropositive.

As regards this clone: The junction departs from the called germline gene at one end, perhaps through a read error. This chain links TRBV7-8 with TRBJ2-1; 8 positions match TRBD1. CDR1 is SGHVS and CDR2 is FQNEAQ in the germline V gene. This CDR3 comprises 14 residues. The CDR3 spells CASRLAGGLDEQFF. The CDR3, as DNA: TGTGCCAGCAGATTAGCAGGGGGCTTGGATGAGCAGTTCTTC.

This sequence joins TRBV5-1 and TRBJ1-1; D ambiguous. The CDR3 is made up of 15 amino acids. Germline V lookup: CDR1 SGHRS, CDR2 YFSETQ. Trimming took off 4 bases at V and 1 base at J, with 14 bases between the two ends. The DNA of the CDR3 is TGCGCCAGCAGCCTATTCGAGGCCGCGAACACTGAAGCTTTCTTT. As protein: CASSLFEAANTEAFF.

This clone came up once. The chain uses TRBV19 and TRBJ2-5; possibly TRBD1 for D (6 bases). The length of the CDR3 is 15 residues. V shed 5 bases and J shed 4 bases, with 17 bases lying between them. CDR1 LNHDA and CDR2 SQIVND come from the germline V gene (reference sequence). CDR3 residues: CASSLVGQGGETQYF. The DNA of the CDR3 is TGTGCCAGTAGTTTGGTAGGCCAAGGGGGAGAGACCCAGTACTTC.

The chain uses TRBV20-1 and TRBJ1-2; D is unresolved. V was cut by 2 bases and J by 4 bases, with 5 bases left in between. CDR3 length: 11 residues. CDR1 is DFQATT and CDR2 is SNEGSKA in the germline V gene (reference sequence). The CDR3 spells CSARQVYGYTF. The CDR3 region has the DNA TGCAGTGCTAGACAGGTCTATGGCTACACCTTC.

The CDR3 DNA sequence: TGTGCCAGCAGCGTAGCCTCACAGGGCTCCTACGAGCAGTACTTC. Its protein is CASSVASQGSYEQYF. V and J are TRBV9 and TRBJ2-7; D is perhaps TRBD1 (6 bases). CDR3 length: 15 amino acids. Trimming removed 0 bases from V and 0 bases from J, with 10 bases in between. Germline CDR1 SGDLS, CDR2 YYNGEE.

V is TRBV27 and J is TRBJ1-4, with 8 bases matching TRBD1. Per the germline V gene, CDR1 is MNHEY and CDR2 is SMNVEV (reference sequence). The CDR3 is 13 amino acids. The V gene end was trimmed by 3 bases and the J gene end by 10 bases; junction bases not matched to a gene: 4. The CDR3 protein is CASSLDRVAKLFF. DNA for the CDR3: TGTGCCAGCAGTTTGGACAGGGTAGCAAAACTGTTTTTT.

V and J are TRBV28 and TRBJ2-5, with D possibly matching TRBD2 (5 bases). Trimming stripped 6 bases from V and 5 bases from J, with 19 bases between. This CDR3 is 15 amino acids long. Germline V gives CDR1 MDHEN, CDR2 SYDVKM. CDR3: CASRNPGPGVETQYF. The CDR3 coding sequence is TGTGCCAGCAGAAACCCCGGCCCCGGGGTGGAGACCCAGTACTTC.

In nucleotides, the CDR3 is TGTGCCAGCAGTTATGACAGGGAGGCCTGCGAGCAGTACTTC. Its translation is CASSYDREACEQYF. V is TRBV6-5 and J is TRBJ2-7, with D perhaps TRBD1 (7 bases). V shed 3 bases and J shed 6 bases, with 15 bases lying between them. This CDR3 spans 14 amino acids. Germline lookup yields CDR1 MNHEY and CDR2 SVGAGI.

This sequence joins TRBV7-9 and TRBJ2-5; D not resolved. This CDR3 is 13 amino acids long. Germline V CDR1 and CDR2: SEHNR, FQNEAQ (reference sequence). Trimming took off 5 bases at V and 2 bases at J, with 9 bases between the two ends. CDR3 loop: CASSPAQQETQYF. The CDR3 region has the DNA TGTGCCAGCAGCCCGGCACAGCAAGAGACCCAGTACTTC.

The chain recombines TRBV30 with TRBJ1-2, with D possibly matching TRBD1 (6 bases). The CDR3 is 12 amino acids. Germline loops: CDR1 GTSNPN, CDR2 SVGIG (reference sequence). V lost 1 base and J 7 bases, leaving 10 bases between the germline ends. The CDR3 nucleotides are TGTGCCTGGAGTGCAGGGGCGACTGGCTACACCTTC. It yields the protein CAWSAGATGYTF.

V and J are TRBV28 and TRBJ1-5; D gene uncertain. This CDR3 has 15 amino acids. CDR1 MDHEN and CDR2 SYDVKM come from the germline V gene. Trimming left V 3 bases short and J 3 bases short, with 12 bases between. CDR3 DNA sequence: TGTGCCAGCAGTTTTCCCGCCGGGGACAATCAGCCCCAGCATTTT. Its translation: CASSFPAGDNQPQHF. Together with reference TRBV28 and TRBJ1-5, the CDR3 gives the full variable domain: DVKVTQSSRYLVKRTGEKVFLECVQDMDHENMFWYRQDPGLGLRLIYFSYDVKMKEKGDIPEGYSVSREKKERFSLILESASTNQTSMYLCASSFPAGDNQPQHFGDGTRLSIL.

Points on this clone: The junction shows a germline mismatch at one end, possibly a read error. The rearrangement uses TRBV18 and TRBJ1-5; D is unresolved. Germline loops: CDR1 KGHSH, CDR2 LQKENI. The CDR3 totals 16 residues. CDR3 coding DNA: TGTGCCGGCTCACCACGGCAGGTCAATAGCAATCAGCCCCAGCATTTT. Translated: CAGSPRQVNSNQPQHF. The full variable domain, its missing parts supplied by reference TRBV18 and TRBJ1-5, is NAGVMQNPRHLVRRRGQEARLRCSPMKGHSHVYWYRQLPEEGLKFMVYLQKENIIDESGMPKERFSAEFPKEGPSILRIQQVVRGDSAAYFCAGSPRQVNSNQPQHFGDGTRLSIL.

This clone was counted a few times. J is TRBJ1-2 and V is TRBV5-1; a weak D match, TRBD1 (6 bases). The germline CDR1 and CDR2 sequences are SGHRS and YFSETQ. This CDR3 region has 14 residues. The V gene lost 10 bases and the J gene lost 2 bases, with 18 bases spanning the gap. CDR3 in DNA: TGCGCCTCTCGACCCTCTCAGGGGAACTATGGCTACACCTTC. It specifies CASRPSQGNYGYTF.

V is TRBV28 and J is TRBJ1-2, with D uncertain. Trimming left V 6 bases short and J 7 bases short, with 18 bases between. This CDR3 region has 14 residues. Germline lookup yields CDR1 MDHEN and CDR2 SYDVKM. This CDR3 reads CASRETGRNGGYTF. In nucleotides, the CDR3 is TGTGCCAGCAGGGAGACGGGTAGGAATGGTGGCTACACCTTC.

This sequence joins TRBV30 and TRBJ1-1; 8 bases agree with TRBD1. Germline V gene lookup returns CDR1 GTSNPN and CDR2 SVGIG (reference sequence). V was pared by 4 bases and J by 5 bases, with 9 bases of the junction left unmatched. The CDR3 spans 14 residues. Here the CDR3 reads CAWTGAGGRTEAFF. The CDR3 bases are TGTGCCTGGACGGGGGCAGGGGGCCGGACTGAAGCTTTCTTT.

The chain recombines TRBV9 with TRBJ2-5, with 7 positions matching TRBD2. Trimming at V came to 0 bases and at J to 4 bases, leaving 9 bases not matched to a gene. CDR3 length: 16 amino acids. Germline V gene data show CDR1 as SGDLS and CDR2 as YYNGEE. The CDR3 bases are TGTGCCAGCAGCGTAGGAGGAAGCGGGGTCCCAGAGACCCAGTACTTC. It specifies CASSVGGSGVPETQYF.